The clone carrying this T cell receptor beta chain was detected only a few times. Its specificity is unknown. These data belong to a study of T-cell reconstitution after alpha-beta-depleted transplantation in children. Researchers prepared the TCRbeta library using unique molecular identifiers, the study reports. One entry per CDR3 protein results from TCRdb running MiXCR on the PCR reads. Altogether about a million distinct CDR3 sequences are present, about 29% being singletons, with the ten largest covering roughly 28%. Study-wide findings and caveats: After transplant, high TCRbeta diversity at day 60 in some patients arose from surviving recipient T cells and thymic progenitors. Several hundred expanded graft clones reportedly gave rise to the alpha-beta T cells present about two months after transplant. Newly generated T cells supplied most T-cell counts and diversity one year post-transplant.

The CDR3 is 16 residues long. The J segment lost 0 bases and the V segment lost 7 bases, leaving 12 bases of the junction unmatched. From germline, CDR1 is MRHNA and CDR2 SNTAGT. The sample here was PBMCs, mostly from graft donor cells, taken 360 days after TCRalphabeta/CD19-depleted stem cell transplant. This sequence was found in a boy under two years old who had a stem cell transplant for SCID, so the T cells may come from the graft donor. This chain links TRBV6-4 with TRBJ2-7; TRBD2 agrees at 7 bases. The CDR3 here is CASTAWGGDLSYEQYF. DNA of the CDR3: TGTGCCAGCACGGCATGGGGAGGGGACCTCTCCTACGAGCAGTACTTC.